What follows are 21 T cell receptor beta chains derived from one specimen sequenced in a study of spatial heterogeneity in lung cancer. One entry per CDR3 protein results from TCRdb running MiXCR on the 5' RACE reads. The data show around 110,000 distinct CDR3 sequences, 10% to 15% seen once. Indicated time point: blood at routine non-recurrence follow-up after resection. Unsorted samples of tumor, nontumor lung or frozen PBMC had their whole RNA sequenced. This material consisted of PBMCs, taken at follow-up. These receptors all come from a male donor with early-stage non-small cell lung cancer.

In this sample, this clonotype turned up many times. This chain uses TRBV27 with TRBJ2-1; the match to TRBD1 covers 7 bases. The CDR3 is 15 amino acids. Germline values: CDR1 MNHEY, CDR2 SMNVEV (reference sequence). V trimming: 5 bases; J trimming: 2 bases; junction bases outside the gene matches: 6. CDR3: CASSTYRGPYNEQFF. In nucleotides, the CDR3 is TGTGCCAGCAGTACTTACAGGGGTCCCTACAATGAGCAGTTCTTC.

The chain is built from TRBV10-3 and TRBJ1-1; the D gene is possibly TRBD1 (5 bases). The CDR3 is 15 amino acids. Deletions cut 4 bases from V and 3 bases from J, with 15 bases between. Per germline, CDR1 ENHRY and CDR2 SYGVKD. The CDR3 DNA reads TGTGCCATCAGTGGTAATCGGGGGGGTGACACTGAAGCTTTCTTT. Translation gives CAISGNRGGDTEAFF.

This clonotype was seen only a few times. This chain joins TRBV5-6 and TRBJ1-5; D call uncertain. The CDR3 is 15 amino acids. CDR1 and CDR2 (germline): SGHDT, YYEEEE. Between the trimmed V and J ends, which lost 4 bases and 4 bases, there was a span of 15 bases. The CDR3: CASSDGGIGNQPQHF. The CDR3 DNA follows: TGTGCCAGCAGCGACGGAGGGATCGGGAATCAGCCCCAGCATTTT.

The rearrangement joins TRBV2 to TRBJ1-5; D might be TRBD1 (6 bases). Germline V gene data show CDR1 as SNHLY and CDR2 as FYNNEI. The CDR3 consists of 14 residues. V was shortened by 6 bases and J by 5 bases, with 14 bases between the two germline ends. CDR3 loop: CASSPLGGYQPQHF. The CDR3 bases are TGTGCCAGCAGCCCGCTAGGGGGTTATCAGCCCCAGCATTTT.

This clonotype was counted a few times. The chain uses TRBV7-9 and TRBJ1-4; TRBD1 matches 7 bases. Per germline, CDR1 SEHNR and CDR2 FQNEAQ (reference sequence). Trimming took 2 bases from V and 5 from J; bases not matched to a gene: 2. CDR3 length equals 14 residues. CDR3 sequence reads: CASSLSQGNEKLFF. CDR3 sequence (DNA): TGTGCCAGCAGCTTATCACAGGGGAATGAAAAACTGTTTTTT.

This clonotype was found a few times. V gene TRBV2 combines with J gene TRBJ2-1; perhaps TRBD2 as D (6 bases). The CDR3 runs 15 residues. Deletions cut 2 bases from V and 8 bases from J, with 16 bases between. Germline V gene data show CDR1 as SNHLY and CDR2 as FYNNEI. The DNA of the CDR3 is TGTGCCAGCAGTGAAACTGCAGGGAGGTTTGATGAGCAGTTCTTC. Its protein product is CASSETAGRFDEQFF. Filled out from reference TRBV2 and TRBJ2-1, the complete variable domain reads EPEVTQTPSHQVTQMGQEVILRCVPISNHLYFYWYRQILGQKVEFLVSFYNNEISEKSEIFDDQFSVERPDGSNFTLKIRSTKLEDSAMYFCASSETAGRFDEQFFGPGTRLTVL.

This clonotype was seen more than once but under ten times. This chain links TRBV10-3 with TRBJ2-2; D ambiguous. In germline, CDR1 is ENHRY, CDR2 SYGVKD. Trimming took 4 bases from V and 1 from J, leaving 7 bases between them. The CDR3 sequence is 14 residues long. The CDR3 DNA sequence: TGTGCCATCAGTGGGCTGATGAACACCGGGGAGCTGTTTTTT. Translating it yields CAISGLMNTGELFF.

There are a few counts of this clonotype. CDR3 in amino acids: CASSYPDRDYSYEQYF. The CDR3 DNA reads as TGTGCCAGCAGTTACCCTGACCGGGACTACTCCTACGAGCAGTACTTC. This rearrangement joins TRBV6-6 to TRBJ2-7; TRBD2 agrees at 7 bases. The germline V gene encodes CDR1 MNHNY and CDR2 SVGAGI (reference sequence). The CDR3 length is 16 residues. After removal of 2 bases from V and 0 bases from J, the junction contained 7 bases not matched to a gene.

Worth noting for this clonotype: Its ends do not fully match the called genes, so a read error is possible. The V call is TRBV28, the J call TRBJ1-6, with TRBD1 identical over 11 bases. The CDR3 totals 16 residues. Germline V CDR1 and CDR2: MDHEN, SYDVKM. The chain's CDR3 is CASSRPPGQGGSPFHF. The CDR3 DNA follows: TGTGCCAGCAGTCGGCCCCCGGGACAGGGGGGATCACCCTTCCACTTT.

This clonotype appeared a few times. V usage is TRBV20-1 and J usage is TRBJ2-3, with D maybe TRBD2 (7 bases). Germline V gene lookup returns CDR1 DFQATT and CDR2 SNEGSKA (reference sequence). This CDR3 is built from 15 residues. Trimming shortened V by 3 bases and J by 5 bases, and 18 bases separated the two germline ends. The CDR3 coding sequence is TGCAGTGCTAGTGACGGAGGGGGGGCCGGAGATACGCAGTATTTT. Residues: CSASDGGGAGDTQYF.

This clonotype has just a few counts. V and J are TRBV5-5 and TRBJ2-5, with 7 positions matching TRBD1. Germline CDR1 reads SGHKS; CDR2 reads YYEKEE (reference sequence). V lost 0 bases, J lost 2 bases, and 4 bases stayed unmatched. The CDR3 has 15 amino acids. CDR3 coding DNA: TGTGCCAGCAGCTTGGGACAGGGCCGACAAGAGACCCAGTACTTC. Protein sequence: CASSLGQGRQETQYF.

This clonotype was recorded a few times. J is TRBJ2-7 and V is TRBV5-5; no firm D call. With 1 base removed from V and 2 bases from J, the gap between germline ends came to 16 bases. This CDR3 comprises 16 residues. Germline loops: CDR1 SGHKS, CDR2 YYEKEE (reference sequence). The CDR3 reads CASSLQPDSDPYEQYF. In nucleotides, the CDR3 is TGTGCCAGCAGCTTGCAGCCCGACTCAGACCCCTACGAGCAGTACTTC.

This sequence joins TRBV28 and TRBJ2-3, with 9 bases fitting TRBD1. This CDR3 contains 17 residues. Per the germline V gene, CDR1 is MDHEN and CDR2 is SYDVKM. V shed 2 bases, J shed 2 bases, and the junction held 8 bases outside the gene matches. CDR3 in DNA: TGTGCCAGCAGTTTACTCCCCGGGACAGGGACCACAGATACGCAGTATTTT. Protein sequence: CASSLLPGTGTTDTQYF.

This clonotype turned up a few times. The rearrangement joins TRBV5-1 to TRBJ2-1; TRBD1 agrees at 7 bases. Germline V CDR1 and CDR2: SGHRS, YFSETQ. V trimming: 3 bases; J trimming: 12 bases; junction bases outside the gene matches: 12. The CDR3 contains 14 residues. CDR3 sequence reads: CASSYGTATMRQFF. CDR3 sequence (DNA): TGCGCCAGCAGCTACGGGACAGCGACAATGAGGCAGTTCTTC. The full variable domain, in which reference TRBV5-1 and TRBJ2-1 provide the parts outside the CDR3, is KAGVTQTPRYLIKTRGQQVTLSCSPISGHRSVSWYQQTPGQGLQFLFEYFSETQRNKGNFPGRFSGRQFSNSRSEMNVSTLELGDSALYLCASSYGTATMRQFFGPGTRLTVL.

CDR3 protein: CATSRGRKSTDTQYF. CDR3 DNA sequence: TGTGCCACCAGCAGAGGACGGAAGAGCACAGATACGCAGTATTTT. The V call is TRBV15, the J call TRBJ2-3, with unresolved D. Germline V gene lookup returns CDR1 LNHNV and CDR2 YYDKDF (reference sequence). The germline V and J ends were trimmed by 1 base and 0 bases, with 8 bases remaining between them. The CDR3 totals 15 residues.

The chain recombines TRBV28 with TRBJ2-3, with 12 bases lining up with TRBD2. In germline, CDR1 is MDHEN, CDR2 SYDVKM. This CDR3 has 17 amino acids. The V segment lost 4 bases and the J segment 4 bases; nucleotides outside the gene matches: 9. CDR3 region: CASSSGFLAGGADTQYF. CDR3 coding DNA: TGTGCCAGCAGTTCCGGCTTCCTAGCGGGGGGGGCAGATACGCAGTATTTT.

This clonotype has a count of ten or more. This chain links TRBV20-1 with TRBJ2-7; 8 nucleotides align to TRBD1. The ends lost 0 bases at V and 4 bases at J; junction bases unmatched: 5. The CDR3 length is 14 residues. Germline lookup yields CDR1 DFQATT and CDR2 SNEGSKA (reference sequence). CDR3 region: CSARDLGQGYEQYF. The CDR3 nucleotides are TGCAGTGCTAGAGATCTTGGACAGGGTTACGAGCAGTACTTC.

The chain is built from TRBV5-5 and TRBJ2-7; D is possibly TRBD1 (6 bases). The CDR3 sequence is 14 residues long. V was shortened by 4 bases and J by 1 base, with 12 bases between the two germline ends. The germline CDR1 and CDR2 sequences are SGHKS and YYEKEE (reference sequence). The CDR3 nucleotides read TGTGCCAGCAGCATGGACAGCCGGTCCTACGAGCAGTACTTC. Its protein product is CASSMDSRSYEQYF.

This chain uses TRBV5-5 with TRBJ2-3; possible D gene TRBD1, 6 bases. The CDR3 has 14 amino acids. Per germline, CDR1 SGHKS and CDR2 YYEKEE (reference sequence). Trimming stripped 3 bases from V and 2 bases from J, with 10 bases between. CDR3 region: CASSSNRATDTQYF. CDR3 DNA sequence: TGTGCCAGCAGCTCTAACAGGGCCACAGATACGCAGTATTTT.

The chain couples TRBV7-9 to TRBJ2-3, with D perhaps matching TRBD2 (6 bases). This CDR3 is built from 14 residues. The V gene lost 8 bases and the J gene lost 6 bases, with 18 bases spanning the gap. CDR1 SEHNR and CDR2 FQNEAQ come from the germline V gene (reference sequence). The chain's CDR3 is CASHSGVVVDTQYF. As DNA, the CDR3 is TGTGCCAGCCATTCGGGGGTTGTTGTCGATACGCAGTATTTT.

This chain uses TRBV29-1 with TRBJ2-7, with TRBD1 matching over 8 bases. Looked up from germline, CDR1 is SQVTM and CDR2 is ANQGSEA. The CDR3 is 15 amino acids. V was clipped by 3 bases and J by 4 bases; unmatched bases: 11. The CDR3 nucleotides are TGCAGCGTTGAGGGCCGTCAGGGGGCTGGGTACGAGCAGTACTTC. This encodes CSVEGRQGAGYEQYF.